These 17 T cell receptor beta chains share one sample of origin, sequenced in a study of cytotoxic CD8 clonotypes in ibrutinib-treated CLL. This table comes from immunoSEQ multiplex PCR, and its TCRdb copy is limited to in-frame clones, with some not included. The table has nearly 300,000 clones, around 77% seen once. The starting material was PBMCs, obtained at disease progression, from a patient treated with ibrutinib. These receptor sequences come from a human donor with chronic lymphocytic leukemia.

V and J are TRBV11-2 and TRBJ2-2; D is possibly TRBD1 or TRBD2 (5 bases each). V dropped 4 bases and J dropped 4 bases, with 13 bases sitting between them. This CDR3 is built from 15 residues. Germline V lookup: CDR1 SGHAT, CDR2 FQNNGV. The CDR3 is CASSSGTLGTGELFF. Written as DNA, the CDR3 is TGTGCCAGCAGCTCCGGGACCCTGGGCACCGGGGAGCTGTTTTTT.

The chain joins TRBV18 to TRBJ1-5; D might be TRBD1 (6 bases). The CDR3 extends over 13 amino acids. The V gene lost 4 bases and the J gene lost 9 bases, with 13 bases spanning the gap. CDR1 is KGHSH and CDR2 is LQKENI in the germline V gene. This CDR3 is CASSRGGPRPQHF. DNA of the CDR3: TGTGCCAGCTCACGGGGGGGCCCCCGGCCCCAGCATTTT.

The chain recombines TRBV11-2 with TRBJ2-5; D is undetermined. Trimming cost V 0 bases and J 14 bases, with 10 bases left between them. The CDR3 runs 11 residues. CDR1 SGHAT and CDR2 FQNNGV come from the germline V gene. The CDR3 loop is CASSLDHIDYF. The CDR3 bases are TGTGCCAGCAGCTTAGACCATATCGATTACTTC.

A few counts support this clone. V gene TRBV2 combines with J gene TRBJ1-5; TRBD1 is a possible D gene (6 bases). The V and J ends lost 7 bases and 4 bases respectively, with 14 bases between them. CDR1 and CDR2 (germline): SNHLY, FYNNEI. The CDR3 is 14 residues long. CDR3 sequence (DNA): TGTGCCAGCACCCTAAAGGGGGGAAATCAGCCCCAGCATTTT. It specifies CASTLKGGNQPQHF.

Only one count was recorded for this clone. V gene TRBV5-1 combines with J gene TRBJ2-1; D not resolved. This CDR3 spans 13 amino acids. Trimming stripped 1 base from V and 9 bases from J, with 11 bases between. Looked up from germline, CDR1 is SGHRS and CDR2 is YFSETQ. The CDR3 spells CASSLFSSGEQFF. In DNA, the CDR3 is TGCGCCAGCAGCTTGTTTTCGTCGGGTGAGCAGTTCTTC.

CDR3 sequence (DNA): TGTGCCAGCAGCCCCAGGCGGCTGGGGGCCAACGTCCTGACTTTC. This gives the protein CASSPRRLGANVLTF. The chain employs TRBV6-5 and TRBJ2-6; no definite D call. Between the trimmed V and J ends, which lost 6 bases and 4 bases, there was a span of 13 bases. This CDR3 is built from 15 residues. Germline V lookup: CDR1 MNHEY, CDR2 SVGAGI.

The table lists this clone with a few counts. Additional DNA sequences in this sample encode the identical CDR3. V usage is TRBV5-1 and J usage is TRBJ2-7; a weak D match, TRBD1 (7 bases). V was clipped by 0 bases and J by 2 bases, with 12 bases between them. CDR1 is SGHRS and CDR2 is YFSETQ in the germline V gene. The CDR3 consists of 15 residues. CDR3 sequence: CASSLVAGGPYEQYF. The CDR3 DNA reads TGCGCCAGCAGCTTGGTGGCAGGGGGGCCCTACGAGCAGTACTTC.

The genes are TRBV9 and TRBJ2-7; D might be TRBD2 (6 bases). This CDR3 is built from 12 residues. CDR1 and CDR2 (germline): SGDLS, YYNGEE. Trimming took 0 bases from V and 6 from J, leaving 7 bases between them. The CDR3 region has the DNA TGTGCCAGCAGCGTAGGGGGAGGCGAGCAGTACTTC. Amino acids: CASSVGGGEQYF.

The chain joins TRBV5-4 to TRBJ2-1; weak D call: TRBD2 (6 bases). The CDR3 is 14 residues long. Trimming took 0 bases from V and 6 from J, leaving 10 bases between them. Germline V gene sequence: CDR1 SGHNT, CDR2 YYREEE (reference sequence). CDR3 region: CASSLVSSGNEQFF. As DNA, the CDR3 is TGTGCCAGCAGCTTGGTCAGTAGCGGCAATGAGCAGTTCTTC.

Here the CDR3 reads CASGGRVSRGYTF. DNA for the CDR3: TGTGCCAGTGGGGGCAGGGTGTCAAGGGGCTACACCTTC. The gene calls are TRBV6-4 and TRBJ1-2; TRBD1 might be the D (6 bases). V was trimmed by 9 bases and J by 8 bases, leaving 19 bases between them. The CDR3 is 13 residues long. Germline values: CDR1 MRHNA, CDR2 SNTAGT.

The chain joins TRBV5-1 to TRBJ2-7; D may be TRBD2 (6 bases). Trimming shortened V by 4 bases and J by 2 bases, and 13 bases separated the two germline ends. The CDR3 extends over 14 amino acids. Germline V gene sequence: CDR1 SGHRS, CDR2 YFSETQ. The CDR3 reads CASSPGTFAYEQYF. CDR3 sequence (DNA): TGCGCCAGCAGCCCCGGGACTTTTGCCTACGAGCAGTACTTC.

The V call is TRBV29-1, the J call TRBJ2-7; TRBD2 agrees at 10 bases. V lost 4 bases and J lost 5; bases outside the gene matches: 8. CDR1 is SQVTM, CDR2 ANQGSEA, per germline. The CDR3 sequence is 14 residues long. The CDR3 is CSVGFYSGRNEQYF. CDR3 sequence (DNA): TGCAGCGTTGGGTTTTATAGCGGGAGGAACGAGCAGTACTTC.

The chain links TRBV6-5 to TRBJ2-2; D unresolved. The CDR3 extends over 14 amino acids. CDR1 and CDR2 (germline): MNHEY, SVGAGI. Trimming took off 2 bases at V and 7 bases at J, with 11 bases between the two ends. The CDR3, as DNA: TGTGCCAGCAGTTACCGAGGTGGAATCGGGGAGCTGTTTTTT. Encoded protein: CASSYRGGIGELFF.

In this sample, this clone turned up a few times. CDR3 DNA: TGTGCCAGCAGCTTTAGCGGGAGCACAGATACGCAGTATTTT. This gives the protein CASSFSGSTDTQYF. V gene TRBV7-3 combines with J gene TRBJ2-3; 7 bases line up with TRBD2. The ends lost 3 bases at V and 0 bases at J; junction bases unmatched: 0. CDR1 is SGHTA and CDR2 is FQGTGA in the germline V gene. The CDR3 is 14 residues long.

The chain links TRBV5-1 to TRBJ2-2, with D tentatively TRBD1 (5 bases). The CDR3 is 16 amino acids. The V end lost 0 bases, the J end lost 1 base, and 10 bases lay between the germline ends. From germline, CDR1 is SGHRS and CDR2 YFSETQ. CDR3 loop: CASSLAVTGNTGELFF. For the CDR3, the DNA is TGCGCCAGCAGCTTGGCCGTCACAGGGAACACCGGGGAGCTGTTTTTT. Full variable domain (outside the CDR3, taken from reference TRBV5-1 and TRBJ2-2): KAGVTQTPRYLIKTRGQQVTLSCSPISGHRSVSWYQQTPGQGLQFLFEYFSETQRNKGNFPGRFSGRQFSNSRSEMNVSTLELGDSALYLCASSLAVTGNTGELFFGEGSRLTVL.

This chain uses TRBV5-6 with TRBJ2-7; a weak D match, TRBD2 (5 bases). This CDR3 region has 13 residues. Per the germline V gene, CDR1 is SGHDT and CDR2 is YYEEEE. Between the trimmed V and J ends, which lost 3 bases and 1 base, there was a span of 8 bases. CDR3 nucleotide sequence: TGTGCCAGCAGCTCTCGGGGATCCTACGAGCAGTACTTC. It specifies CASSSRGSYEQYF. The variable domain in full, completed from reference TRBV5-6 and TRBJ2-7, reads DAGVTQSPTHLIKTRGQQVTLRCSPKSGHDTVSWYQQALGQGPQFIFQYYEEEERQRGNFPDRFSGHQFPNYSSELNVNALLLGDSALYLCASSSRGSYEQYFGPGTRLTVT.

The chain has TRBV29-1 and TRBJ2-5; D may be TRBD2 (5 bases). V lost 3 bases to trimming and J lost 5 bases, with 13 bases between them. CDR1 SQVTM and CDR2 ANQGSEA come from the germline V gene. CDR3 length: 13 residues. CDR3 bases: TGCAGCGTTGATCCGGGAACGCGGGAGACCCAGTACTTC. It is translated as CSVDPGTRETQYF.